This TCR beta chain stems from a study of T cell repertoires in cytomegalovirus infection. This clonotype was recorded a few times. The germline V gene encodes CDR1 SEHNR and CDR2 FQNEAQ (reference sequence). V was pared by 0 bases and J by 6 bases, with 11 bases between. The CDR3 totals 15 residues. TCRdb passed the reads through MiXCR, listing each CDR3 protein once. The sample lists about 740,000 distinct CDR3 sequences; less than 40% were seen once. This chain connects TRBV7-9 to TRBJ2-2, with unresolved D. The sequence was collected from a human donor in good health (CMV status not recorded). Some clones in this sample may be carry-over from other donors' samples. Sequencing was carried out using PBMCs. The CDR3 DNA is TGTGCCAGCAGCTTAGCCACTTCAGGAGCCGGGGAGCTGTTTTTT. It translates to CASSLATSGAGELFF.